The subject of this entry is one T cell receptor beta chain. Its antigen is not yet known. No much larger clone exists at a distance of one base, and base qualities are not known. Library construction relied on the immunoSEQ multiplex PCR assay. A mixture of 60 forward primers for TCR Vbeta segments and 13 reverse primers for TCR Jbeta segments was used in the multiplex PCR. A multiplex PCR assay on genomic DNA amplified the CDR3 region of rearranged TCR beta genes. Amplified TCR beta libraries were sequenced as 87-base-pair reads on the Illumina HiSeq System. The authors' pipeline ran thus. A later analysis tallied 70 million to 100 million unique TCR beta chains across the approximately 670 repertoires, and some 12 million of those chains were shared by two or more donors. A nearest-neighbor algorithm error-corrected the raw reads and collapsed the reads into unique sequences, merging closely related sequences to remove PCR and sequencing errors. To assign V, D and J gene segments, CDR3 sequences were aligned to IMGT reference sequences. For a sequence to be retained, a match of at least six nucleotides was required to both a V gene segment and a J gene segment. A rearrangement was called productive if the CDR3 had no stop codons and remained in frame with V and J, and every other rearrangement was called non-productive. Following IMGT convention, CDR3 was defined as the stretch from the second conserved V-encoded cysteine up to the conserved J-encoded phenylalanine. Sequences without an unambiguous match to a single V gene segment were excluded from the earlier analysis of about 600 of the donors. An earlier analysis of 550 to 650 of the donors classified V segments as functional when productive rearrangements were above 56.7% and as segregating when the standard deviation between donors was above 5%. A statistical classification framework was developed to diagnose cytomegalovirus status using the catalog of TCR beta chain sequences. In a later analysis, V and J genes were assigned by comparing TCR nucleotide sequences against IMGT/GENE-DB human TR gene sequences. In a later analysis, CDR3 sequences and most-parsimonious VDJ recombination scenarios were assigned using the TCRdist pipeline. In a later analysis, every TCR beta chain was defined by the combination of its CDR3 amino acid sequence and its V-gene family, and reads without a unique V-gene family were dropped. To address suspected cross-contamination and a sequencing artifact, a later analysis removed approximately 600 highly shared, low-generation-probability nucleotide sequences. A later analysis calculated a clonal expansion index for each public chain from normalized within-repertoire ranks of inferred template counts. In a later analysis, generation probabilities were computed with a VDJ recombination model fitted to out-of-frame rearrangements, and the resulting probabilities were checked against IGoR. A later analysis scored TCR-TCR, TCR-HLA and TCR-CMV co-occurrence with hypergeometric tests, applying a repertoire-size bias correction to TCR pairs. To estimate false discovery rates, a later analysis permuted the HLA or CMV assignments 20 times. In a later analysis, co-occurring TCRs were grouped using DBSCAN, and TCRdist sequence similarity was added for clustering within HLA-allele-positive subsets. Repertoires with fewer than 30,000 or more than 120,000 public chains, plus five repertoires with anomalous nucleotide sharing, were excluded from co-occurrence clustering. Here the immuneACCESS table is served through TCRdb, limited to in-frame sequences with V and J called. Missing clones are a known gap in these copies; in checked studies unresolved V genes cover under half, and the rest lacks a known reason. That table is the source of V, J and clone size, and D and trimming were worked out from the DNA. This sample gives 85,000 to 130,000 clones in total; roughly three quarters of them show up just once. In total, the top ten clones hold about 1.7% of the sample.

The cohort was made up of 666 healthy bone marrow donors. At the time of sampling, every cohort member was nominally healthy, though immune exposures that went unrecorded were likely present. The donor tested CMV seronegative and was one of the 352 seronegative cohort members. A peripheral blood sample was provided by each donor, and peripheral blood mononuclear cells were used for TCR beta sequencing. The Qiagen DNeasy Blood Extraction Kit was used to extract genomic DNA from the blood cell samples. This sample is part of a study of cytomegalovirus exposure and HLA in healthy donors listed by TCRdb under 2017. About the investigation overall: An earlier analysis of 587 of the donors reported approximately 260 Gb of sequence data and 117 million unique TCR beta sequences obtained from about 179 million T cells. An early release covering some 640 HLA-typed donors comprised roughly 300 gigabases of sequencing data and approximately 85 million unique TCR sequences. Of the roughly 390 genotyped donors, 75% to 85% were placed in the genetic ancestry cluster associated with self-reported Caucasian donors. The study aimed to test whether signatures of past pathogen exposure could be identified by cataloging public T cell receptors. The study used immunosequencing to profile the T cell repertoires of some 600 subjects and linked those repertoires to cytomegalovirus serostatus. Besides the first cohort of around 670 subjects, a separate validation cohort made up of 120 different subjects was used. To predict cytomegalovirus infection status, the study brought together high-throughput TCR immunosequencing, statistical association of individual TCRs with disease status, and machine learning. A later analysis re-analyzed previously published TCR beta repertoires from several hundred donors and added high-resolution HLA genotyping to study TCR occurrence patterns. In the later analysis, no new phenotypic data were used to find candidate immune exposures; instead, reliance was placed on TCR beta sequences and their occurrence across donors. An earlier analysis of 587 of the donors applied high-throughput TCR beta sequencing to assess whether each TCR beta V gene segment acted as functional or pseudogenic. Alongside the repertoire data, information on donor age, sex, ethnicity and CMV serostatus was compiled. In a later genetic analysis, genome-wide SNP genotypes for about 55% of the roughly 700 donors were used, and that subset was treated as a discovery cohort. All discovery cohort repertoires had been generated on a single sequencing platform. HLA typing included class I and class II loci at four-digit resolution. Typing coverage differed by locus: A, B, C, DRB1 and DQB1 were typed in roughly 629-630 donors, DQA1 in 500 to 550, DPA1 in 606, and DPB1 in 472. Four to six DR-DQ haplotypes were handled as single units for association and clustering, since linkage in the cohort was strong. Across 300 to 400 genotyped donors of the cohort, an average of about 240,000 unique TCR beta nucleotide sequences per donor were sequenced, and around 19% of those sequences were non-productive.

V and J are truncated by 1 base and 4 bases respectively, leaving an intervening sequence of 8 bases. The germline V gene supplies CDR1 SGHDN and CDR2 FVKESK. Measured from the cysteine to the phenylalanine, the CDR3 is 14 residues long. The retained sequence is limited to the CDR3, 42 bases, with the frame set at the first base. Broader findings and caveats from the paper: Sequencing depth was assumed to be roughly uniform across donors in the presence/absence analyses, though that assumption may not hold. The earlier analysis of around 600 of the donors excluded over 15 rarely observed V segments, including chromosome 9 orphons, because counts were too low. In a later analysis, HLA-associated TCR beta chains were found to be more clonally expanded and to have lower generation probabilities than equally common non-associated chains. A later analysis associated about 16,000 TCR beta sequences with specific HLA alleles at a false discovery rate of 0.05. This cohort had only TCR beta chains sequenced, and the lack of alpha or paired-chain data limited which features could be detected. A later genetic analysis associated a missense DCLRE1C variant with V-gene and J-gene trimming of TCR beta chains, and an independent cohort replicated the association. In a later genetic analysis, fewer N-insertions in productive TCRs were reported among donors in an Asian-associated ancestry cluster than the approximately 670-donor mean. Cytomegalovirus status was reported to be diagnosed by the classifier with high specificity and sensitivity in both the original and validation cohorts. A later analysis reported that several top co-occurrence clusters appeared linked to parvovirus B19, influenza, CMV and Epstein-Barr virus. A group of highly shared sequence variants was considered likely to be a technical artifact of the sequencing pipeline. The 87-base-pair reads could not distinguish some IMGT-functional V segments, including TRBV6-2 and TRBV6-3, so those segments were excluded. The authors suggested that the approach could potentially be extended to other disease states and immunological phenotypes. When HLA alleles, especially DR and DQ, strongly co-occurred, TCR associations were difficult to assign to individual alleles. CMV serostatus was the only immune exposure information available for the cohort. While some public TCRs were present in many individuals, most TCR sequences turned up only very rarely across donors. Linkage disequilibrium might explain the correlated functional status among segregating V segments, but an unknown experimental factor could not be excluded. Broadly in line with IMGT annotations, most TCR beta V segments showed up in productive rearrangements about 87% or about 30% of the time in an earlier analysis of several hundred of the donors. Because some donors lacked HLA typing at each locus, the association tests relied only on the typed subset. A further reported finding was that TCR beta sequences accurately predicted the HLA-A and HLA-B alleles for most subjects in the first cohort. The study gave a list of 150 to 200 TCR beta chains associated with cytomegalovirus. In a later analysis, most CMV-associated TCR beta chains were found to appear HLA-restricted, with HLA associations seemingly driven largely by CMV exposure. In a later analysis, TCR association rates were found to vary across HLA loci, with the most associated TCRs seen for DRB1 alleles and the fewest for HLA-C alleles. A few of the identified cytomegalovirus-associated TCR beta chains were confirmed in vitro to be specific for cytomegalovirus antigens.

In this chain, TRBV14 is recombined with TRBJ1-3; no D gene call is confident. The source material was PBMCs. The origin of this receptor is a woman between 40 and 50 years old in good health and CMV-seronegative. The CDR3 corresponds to CASSQGRLGNTIYF. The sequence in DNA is TGTGCCAGCAGCCAAGGGAGACTGGGAAACACCATATATTTT.